Shown below are 17 T cell receptor beta chains from a single sample sequenced in a study of cytomegalovirus exposure and HLA in healthy donors. Both 60 Vbeta primers and 13 Jbeta primers went into the PCR. Using immunoSEQ multiplex PCR, the repertoire was profiled, and TCRdb retains in-frame clones only, with some absent. The sample includes roughly 150,000 clones, over 50% of them seen just once. The sequenced material came from PBMCs. The receptors stem from a human donor in good health.

The chain has TRBV18 and TRBJ1-2; no clear D. The CDR3 has 12 residues. Germline-derived CDR1 and CDR2 are KGHSH and LQKENI. V shed 5 bases and J shed 7 bases, with 11 bases lying between them. This CDR3 reads CASSTGRSGYTF. The CDR3 bases are TGTGCCAGCTCAACGGGAAGGTCTGGCTACACCTTC. Combining the CDR3 with reference TRBV18 and TRBJ1-2 gives the whole variable domain NAGVMQNPRHLVRRRGQEARLRCSPMKGHSHVYWYRQLPEEGLKFMVYLQKENIIDESGMPKERFSAEFPKEGPSILRIQQVVRGDSAAYFCASSTGRSGYTFGSGTRLTVV.

This sequence joins TRBV2 and TRBJ1-5; the D gene is possibly TRBD1 (5 bases). The CDR3 runs to 15 residues. The germline gives CDR1 SNHLY, CDR2 FYNNEI. V was shortened by 4 bases and J by 0 bases, with 10 bases between the two germline ends. The CDR3: CASSAEGDSNQPQHF. In DNA form, the CDR3 reads TGTGCCAGCAGTGCCGAAGGGGATAGCAATCAGCCCCAGCATTTT.

The V gene is TRBV4-2, the J gene TRBJ2-5, with TRBD2 matching over 9 bases. With the DNA end fitting TRBJ2-7 better, the J assignment may be wrong. This CDR3 spans 15 amino acids. Per germline, CDR1 LGHNA and CDR2 YNFKEQ. The CDR3 region has the DNA TGTGCCAGCAGCCAGGGGGTAGCGGGGGACTACGAGCAGTACTTC. Translating gives CASSQGVAGDYEQYF.

The V gene is TRBV5-1, the J gene TRBJ2-2, with a tentative D call TRBD1 (5 bases). The germline V gene encodes CDR1 SGHRS and CDR2 YFSETQ. This CDR3 has 15 amino acids. Between the trimmed V and J ends, which lost 7 bases and 1 base, there was a span of 14 bases. CDR3 amino acids: CASLPYTGNTGELFF. The DNA for the CDR3 is TGCGCCAGCCTACCTTATACAGGGAACACCGGGGAGCTGTTTTTT.

This clone was found a few times. The chain joins TRBV6-1 to TRBJ1-4; 11 bases are shared with TRBD1. The CDR3 is 16 residues long. The J segment lost 8 bases and the V segment lost 2 bases, leaving 7 bases of the junction unmatched. Per the germline V gene, CDR1 is MNHNS and CDR2 is SASEGT. CDR3 region: CASSEPDRGPAEKLFF. The DNA of the CDR3 is TGTGCCAGCAGTGAACCGGACAGGGGGCCGGCAGAAAAACTGTTTTTT.

The CDR3 nucleotides are TGTGCCAGCGGTGCTCTCTCTGGAAACACCATATATTTT. Its protein is CASGALSGNTIYF. The genes are TRBV25-1 and TRBJ1-3, with unresolved D. The germline CDR1 and CDR2 sequences are MGHDK and SYGVNS. The CDR3 runs to 13 residues. The germline V and J ends were trimmed by 8 bases and 0 bases, with 8 bases remaining between them.

The V call is TRBV25-1, the J call TRBJ2-3; D unresolved. This CDR3 region has 9 residues. The V and J ends lost 6 bases and 14 bases respectively, with 9 bases between them. Germline V gene lookup returns CDR1 MGHDK and CDR2 SYGVNS. This CDR3 is CASSPPLYF. CDR3 nucleotides: TGTGCCAGCAGCCCCCCGTTGTATTTT.

This clone was seen a few times. The V call is TRBV5-1, the J call TRBJ2-7; 8 bases are a match to TRBD1. Germline CDR1 and CDR2: SGHRS and YFSETQ. J gave up 0 bases and V 4 bases, and 6 bases lay outside the gene matches. The CDR3 length is 15 residues. Here the CDR3 reads CASSHRDRSSYEQYF. CDR3 bases: TGCGCCAGCAGCCACCGGGACAGGAGCTCCTACGAGCAGTACTTC.

The chain uses TRBV18 and TRBJ1-2, with D maybe TRBD1 (6 bases). The germline V gene encodes CDR1 KGHSH and CDR2 LQKENI. The V end was cut by 0 bases, the J end by 2 bases, with 10 bases between. The CDR3 is 15 residues long. This CDR3 reads CASSPPTGVNYGYTF. For the CDR3, the DNA is TGTGCCAGCTCACCACCGACAGGAGTCAACTATGGCTACACCTTC.

V usage is TRBV11-2 and J usage is TRBJ2-1; the D is unclear. CDR1 SGHAT and CDR2 FQNNGV come from the germline V gene. V lost 5 bases and J lost 8, with 16 bases in between. This CDR3 spans 14 amino acids. CDR3 protein: CASSPKRPVDEQFF. The CDR3 DNA follows: TGTGCCAGCAGCCCAAAACGTCCGGTGGATGAGCAGTTCTTC.

The V and J genes are TRBV27 and TRBJ2-2; 8 positions match TRBD2. The CDR3 runs to 16 residues. CDR1 and CDR2 from the germline V gene are MNHEY and SMNVEV (reference sequence). J lost 4 bases, V lost 1 base, and 5 bases had no gene match. The CDR3 region has the DNA TGTGCCAGCAGTTTATACGCGGGAGGATCCACCGGGGAGCTGTTTTTT. Encoded protein: CASSLYAGGSTGELFF.

This chain links TRBV5-6 with TRBJ1-1; D gene uncertain. Trimming took 1 base from V and 0 from J, leaving 7 bases between them. This CDR3 comprises 14 residues. Germline lookup yields CDR1 SGHDT and CDR2 YYEEEE. In DNA, the CDR3 is TGTGCCAGCAGCTTGACCCAGGTGAACACTGAAGCTTTCTTT. As protein: CASSLTQVNTEAFF.

The sample holds a few counts of this clone. The J gene is TRBJ1-4, the V gene TRBV29-1; D may be TRBD1 (6 bases). Germline loops: CDR1 SQVTM, CDR2 ANQGSEA. The CDR3 totals 13 residues. The V end lost 4 bases, the J end lost 3 bases, and 9 bases lay between the germline ends. The CDR3 nucleotides are TGCAGCGTTGCCGGGACACCTAATGAAAAACTGTTTTTT. Translation: CSVAGTPNEKLFF.

This chain uses TRBV28 with TRBJ2-7; 13 nucleotides line up with TRBD2. J lost 6 bases, V lost 5 bases, and 7 bases had no gene match. This CDR3 is built from 15 residues. CDR1 is MDHEN, CDR2 SYDVKM, per germline. The CDR3 loop reads CASSLHGLAGVEQYF. CDR3 DNA sequence: TGTGCCAGCAGTCTCCATGGACTAGCGGGAGTCGAGCAGTACTTC. The whole variable domain, filled in from reference TRBV28 and TRBJ2-7, reads DVKVTQSSRYLVKRTGEKVFLECVQDMDHENMFWYRQDPGLGLRLIYFSYDVKMKEKGDIPEGYSVSREKKERFSLILESASTNQTSMYLCASSLHGLAGVEQYFGPGTRLTVT.

This clone was counted once. The CDR3 reads CASSVDVKGATAEQYF. The CDR3, as DNA: TGTGCCAGCAGCGTAGACGTAAAAGGGGCTACTGCCGAGCAGTACTTC. This rearrangement joins TRBV9 to TRBJ2-7; D may be TRBD1 (5 bases). The germline V gene has CDR1 SGDLS and CDR2 YYNGEE. With 0 bases removed from V and 6 bases from J, the gap between germline ends came to 19 bases. This CDR3 is built from 16 residues.

The chain is built from TRBV15 and TRBJ1-5, with D maybe TRBD1 (6 bases). The CDR3 consists of 18 residues. From germline, CDR1 is LNHNV and CDR2 YYDKDF (reference sequence). Deletions cut 4 bases from V and 0 bases from J, with 19 bases between. CDR3 sequence reads: CATSKLQGLRSSNQPQHF. The CDR3 DNA reads TGTGCCACCAGCAAACTACAGGGATTGAGGTCTAGCAATCAGCCCCAGCATTTT.

The J gene is TRBJ1-5, the V gene TRBV7-8; no definite D call. There are 15 residues in the CDR3. The germline V gene has CDR1 SGHVS and CDR2 FQNEAQ. Trimming took 1 base from V and 7 from J, leaving 14 bases between them. CDR3 sequence reads: CASSLEAGGRQPQHF. DNA of the CDR3: TGTGCCAGCAGCTTAGAGGCTGGAGGGCGGCAGCCCCAGCATTTT.